This T cell receptor (beta chain) was found in a study of shared clonotypes between healthy human individuals. Per the germline V gene, CDR1 is SGHDT and CDR2 is YYEEEE. There are 14 residues in the CDR3. Trimming pared 1 base from V and 5 bases from J, leaving 10 bases between. Study observations and caveats: Generation probability values for non-shared clonotypes were lower than those for clonotypes shared by all four donors.

This table comes from immunoSEQ multiplex PCR, and its TCRdb copy is limited to in-frame clones, with some not included. The sample carries around 2.5 million clones, roughly 93% recorded once. Concerning this clone: Antigen specificity is unknown.

The chain recombines TRBV5-6 with TRBJ1-5, with TRBD1 as a possible D gene (5 bases). Sequences were obtained from naive CD4+ T cells from PBMCs. Regarding subset: CD45RA+ positively selected. The receptor's source is a man aged 18 to 30 in good health. Some clones in this sample may be carry-over from other donors' samples. The CDR3 is CASSLRRAHQPQHF. The CDR3 DNA reads TGTGCCAGCAGCTTGCGCAGGGCACATCAGCCCCAGCATTTT. The full variable domain, rest sourced from reference TRBV5-6 and TRBJ1-5, is DAGVTQSPTHLIKTRGQQVTLRCSPKSGHDTVSWYQQALGQGPQFIFQYYEEEERQRGNFPDRFSGHQFPNYSSELNVNALLLGDSALYLCASSLRRAHQPQHFGDGTRLSIL.